This TCR beta chain was found in a study of human T cells and chemical hapten exposure. This sample's time point: patch test 1, 2 weeks after DPC sensitization. Treatment denoted: therapeutic diphenylcyclopropenone sensitization with weekly scalp DPC. There are many counts of this clonotype. TCRdb processed the RACE reads anew with MiXCR; each CDR3 protein has one entry. The sample comprises roughly 120,000 distinct CDR3 sequences, 9% to 14% of which are singletons, and just over 1.4% rests with the top ten. The TCR comes from a woman aged 45-60 years with alopecia areata. Some clones in this sample may be carry-over from other donors' samples. The sample was whole blood, taken in connection with sensitization to the hapten diphenylcyclopropenone (DPC).

The chain's CDR3 is CASNPWDRPYSTDTQYF. The CDR3 DNA sequence: TGTGCCAGCAACCCCTGGGACCGCCCCTATAGCACAGATACGCAGTATTTT. This chain links TRBV6-2 or TRBV6-3 with TRBJ2-3; D may match TRBD1 or TRBD2 (5 bases each). Germline V lookup: CDR1 MNHEY, CDR2 SVGEGT. V was shortened by 7 bases and J by 0 bases, with 20 bases between the two germline ends. This CDR3 comprises 17 residues.